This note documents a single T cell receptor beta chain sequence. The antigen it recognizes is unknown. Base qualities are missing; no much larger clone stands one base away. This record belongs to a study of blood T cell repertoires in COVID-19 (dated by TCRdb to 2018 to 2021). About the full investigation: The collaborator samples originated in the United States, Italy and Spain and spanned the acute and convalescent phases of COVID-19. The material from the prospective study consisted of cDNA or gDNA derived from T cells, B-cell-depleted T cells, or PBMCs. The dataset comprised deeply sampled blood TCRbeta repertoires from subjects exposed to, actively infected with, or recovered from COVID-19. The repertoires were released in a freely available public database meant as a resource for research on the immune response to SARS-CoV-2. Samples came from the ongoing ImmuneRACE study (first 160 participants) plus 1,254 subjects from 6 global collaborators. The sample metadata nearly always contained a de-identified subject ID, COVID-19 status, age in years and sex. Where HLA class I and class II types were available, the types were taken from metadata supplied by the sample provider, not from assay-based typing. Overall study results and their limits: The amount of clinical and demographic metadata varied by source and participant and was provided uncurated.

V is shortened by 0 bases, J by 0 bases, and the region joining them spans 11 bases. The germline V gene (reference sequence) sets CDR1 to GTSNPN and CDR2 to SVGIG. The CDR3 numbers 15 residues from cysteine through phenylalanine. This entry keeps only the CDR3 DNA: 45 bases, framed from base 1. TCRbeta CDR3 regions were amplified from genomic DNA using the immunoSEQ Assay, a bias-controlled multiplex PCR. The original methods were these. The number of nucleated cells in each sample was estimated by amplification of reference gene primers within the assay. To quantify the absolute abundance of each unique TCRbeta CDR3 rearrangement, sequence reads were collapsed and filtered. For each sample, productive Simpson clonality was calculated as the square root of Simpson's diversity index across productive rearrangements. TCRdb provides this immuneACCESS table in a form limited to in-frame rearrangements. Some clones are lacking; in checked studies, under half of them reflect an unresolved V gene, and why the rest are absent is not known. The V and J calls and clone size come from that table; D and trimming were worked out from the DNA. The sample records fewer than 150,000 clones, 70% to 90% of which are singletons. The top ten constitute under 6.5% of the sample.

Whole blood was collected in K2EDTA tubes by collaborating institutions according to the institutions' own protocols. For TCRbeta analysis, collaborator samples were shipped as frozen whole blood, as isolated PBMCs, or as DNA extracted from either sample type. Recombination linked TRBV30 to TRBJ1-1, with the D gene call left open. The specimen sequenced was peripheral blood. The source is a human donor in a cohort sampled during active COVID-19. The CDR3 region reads CAWSVLARMNTEAFF. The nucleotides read TGTGCCTGGAGTGTACTCGCGCGGATGAACACTGAAGCTTTCTTT.